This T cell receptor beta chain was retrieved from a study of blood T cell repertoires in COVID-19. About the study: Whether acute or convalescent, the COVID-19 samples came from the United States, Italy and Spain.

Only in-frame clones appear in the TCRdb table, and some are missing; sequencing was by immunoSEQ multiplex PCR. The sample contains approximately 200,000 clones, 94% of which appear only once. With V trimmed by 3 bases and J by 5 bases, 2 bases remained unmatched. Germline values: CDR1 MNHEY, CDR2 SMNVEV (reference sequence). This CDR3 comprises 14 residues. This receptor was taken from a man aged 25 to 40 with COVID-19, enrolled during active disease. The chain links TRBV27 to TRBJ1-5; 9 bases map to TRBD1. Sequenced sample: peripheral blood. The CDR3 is CASSLTGGDQPQHF. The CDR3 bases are TGTGCCAGCAGTTTGACAGGGGGTGATCAGCCCCAGCATTTT.